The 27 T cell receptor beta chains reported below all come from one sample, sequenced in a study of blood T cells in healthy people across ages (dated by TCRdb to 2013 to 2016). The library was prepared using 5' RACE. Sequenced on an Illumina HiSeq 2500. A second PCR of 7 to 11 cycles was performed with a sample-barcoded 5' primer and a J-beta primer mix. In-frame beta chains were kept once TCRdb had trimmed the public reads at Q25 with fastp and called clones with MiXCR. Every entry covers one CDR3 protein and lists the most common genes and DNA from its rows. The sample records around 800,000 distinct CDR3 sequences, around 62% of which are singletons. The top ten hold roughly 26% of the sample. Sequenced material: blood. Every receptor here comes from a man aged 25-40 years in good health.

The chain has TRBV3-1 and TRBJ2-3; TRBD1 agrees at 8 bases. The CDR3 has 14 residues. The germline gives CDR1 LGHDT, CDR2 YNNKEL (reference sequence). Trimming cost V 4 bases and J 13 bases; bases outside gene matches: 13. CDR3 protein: CASSPRQGTYVEYF. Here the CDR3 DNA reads TGTGCCAGCAGCCCGCGACAGGGGACTTACGTGGAGTATTTT.

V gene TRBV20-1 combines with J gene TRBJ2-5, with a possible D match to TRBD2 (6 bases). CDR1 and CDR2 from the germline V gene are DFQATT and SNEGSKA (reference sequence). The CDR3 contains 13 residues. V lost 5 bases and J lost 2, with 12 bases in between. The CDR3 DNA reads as TGCAGTGCTGGGACTCCCGGACAAGAGACCCAGTACTTC. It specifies CSAGTPGQETQYF.

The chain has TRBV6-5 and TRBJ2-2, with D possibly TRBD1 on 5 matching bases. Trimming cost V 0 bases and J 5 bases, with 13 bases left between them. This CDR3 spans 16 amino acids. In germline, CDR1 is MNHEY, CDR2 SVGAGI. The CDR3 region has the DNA TGTGCCAGCAGTTACTCGGTCGCAGGGTGGACCGGGGAGCTGTTTTTT. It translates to CASSYSVAGWTGELFF.

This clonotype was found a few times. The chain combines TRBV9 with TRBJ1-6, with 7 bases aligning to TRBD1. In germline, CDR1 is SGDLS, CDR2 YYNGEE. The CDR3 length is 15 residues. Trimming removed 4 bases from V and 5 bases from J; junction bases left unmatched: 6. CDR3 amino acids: CASSSRGQHNSPLHF. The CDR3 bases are TGTGCCAGCAGCTCACGGGGACAGCATAATTCACCCCTCCACTTT. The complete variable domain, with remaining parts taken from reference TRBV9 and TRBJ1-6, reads DSGVTQTPKHLITATGQRVTLRCSPRSGDLSVYWYQQSLDQGLQFLIQYYNGEERAKGNILERFSAQQFPDLHSELNLSSLELGDSALYFCASSSRGQHNSPLHFGNGTRLTVT.

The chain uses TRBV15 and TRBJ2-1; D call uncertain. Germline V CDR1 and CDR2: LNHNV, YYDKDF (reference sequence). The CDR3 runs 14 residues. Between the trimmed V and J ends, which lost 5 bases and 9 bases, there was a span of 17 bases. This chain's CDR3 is CATSSSSLVGEQFF. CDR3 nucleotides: TGTGCCACCAGCTCATCTTCCCTAGTAGGTGAGCAGTTCTTC.

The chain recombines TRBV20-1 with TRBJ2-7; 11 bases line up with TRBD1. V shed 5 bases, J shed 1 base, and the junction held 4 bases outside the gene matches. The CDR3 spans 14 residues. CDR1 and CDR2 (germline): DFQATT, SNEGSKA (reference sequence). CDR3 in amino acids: CSADRDRGSYEQYF. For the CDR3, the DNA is TGCAGTGCTGATCGGGACAGGGGGTCCTACGAGCAGTACTTC.

The DNA for the CDR3 is TGTGCCAGCAGCACCTATGGTGGGCAGATTAATGAAAAACTGTTTTTT. Its protein product is CASSTYGGQINEKLFF. The genes are TRBV6-2 or TRBV6-3 and TRBJ1-4; no clear D. The V gene's germline CDR1 is MNHEY and CDR2 SVGEGT. The CDR3 sequence is 16 residues long. The V end lost 6 bases, the J end lost 4 bases, and 18 bases lay between the germline ends.

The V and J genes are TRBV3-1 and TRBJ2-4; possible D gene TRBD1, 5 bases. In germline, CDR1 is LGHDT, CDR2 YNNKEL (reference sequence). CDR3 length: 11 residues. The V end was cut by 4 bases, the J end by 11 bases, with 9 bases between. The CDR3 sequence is CASSLQDLQYF. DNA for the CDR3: TGTGCCAGCAGCCTACAGGATCTTCAGTACTTC.

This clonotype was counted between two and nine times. The CDR3 sequence is CSAYTGSYGYTF. The CDR3 nucleotides read TGCAGTGCTTACACAGGGTCGTATGGCTACACCTTC. This sequence joins TRBV20-1 and TRBJ1-2, with TRBD1 as a possible D gene (6 bases). The ends were cut back, 5 bases at V and 5 bases at J, with 12 bases in the middle. Germline V gives CDR1 DFQATT, CDR2 SNEGSKA (reference sequence). This CDR3 is 12 amino acids long.

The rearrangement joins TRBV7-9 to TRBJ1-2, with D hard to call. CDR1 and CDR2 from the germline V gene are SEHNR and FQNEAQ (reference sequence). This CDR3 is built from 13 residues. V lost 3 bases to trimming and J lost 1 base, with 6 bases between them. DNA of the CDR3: TGTGCCAGCAGCTTGGGCAATAACTATGGCTACACCTTC. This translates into CASSLGNNYGYTF. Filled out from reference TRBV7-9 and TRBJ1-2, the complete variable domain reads DTGVSQNPRHKITKRGQNVTFRCDPISEHNRLYWYRQTLGQGPEFLTYFQNEAQLEKSRLLSDRFSAERPKGSFSTLEIQRTEQGDSAMYLCASSLGNNYGYTFGSGTRLTVV.

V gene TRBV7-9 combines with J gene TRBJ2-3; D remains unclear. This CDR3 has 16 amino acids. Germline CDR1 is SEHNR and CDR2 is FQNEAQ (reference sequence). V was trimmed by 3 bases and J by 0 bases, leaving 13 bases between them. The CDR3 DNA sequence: TGTGCCAGCAGCTTGAAGCCGCTTTCTAGCACAGATACGCAGTATTTT. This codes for CASSLKPLSSTDTQYF.

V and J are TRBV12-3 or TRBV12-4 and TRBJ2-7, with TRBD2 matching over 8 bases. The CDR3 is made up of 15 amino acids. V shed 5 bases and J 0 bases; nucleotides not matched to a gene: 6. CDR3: CASSRGGAVSYEQYF. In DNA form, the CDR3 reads TGTGCCAGCAGTCGGGGGGGAGCGGTCTCCTACGAGCAGTACTTC.

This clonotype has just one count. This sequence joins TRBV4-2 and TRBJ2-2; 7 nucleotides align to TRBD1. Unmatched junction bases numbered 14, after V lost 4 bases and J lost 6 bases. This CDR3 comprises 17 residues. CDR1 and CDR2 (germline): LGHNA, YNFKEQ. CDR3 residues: CASSRHPRGLGAGELFF. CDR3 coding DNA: TGTGCCAGCAGCCGCCACCCTAGGGGGCTGGGCGCCGGGGAGCTGTTTTTT.

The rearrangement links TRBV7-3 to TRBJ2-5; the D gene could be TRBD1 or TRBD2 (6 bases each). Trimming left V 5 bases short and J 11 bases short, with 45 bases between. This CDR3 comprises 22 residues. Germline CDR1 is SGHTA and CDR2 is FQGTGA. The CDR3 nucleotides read TGTGCCAGCAGCCCATGGACCCCCGGGACTCTCAGGGGAAAAAACATCTACAATGGGCAGTACTTC. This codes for CASSPWTPGTLRGKNIYNGQYF.

CDR3 residues: CSARVRTEANYGYTF. CDR3 DNA: TGCAGTGCTAGAGTTCGAACAGAAGCTAACTATGGCTACACCTTC. V usage is TRBV20-1 and J usage is TRBJ1-2; the D is unclear. The CDR3 consists of 15 residues. V lost 1 base and J 0 bases, leaving 12 bases between the germline ends. Looked up from germline, CDR1 is DFQATT and CDR2 is SNEGSKA (reference sequence).

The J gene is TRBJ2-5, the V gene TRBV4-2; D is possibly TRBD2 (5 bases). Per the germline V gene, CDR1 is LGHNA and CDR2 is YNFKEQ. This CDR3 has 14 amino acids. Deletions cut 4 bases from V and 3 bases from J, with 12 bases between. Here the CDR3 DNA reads TGTGCCAGCAGCCTTCCCGGACTGGAAGAGACCCAGTACTTC. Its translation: CASSLPGLEETQYF.

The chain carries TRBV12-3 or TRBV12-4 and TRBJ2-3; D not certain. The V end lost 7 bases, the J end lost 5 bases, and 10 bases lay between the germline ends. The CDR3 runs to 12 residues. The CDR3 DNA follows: TGTGCCAGCACCATGAGTGTAGATACGCAGTATTTT. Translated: CASTMSVDTQYF.

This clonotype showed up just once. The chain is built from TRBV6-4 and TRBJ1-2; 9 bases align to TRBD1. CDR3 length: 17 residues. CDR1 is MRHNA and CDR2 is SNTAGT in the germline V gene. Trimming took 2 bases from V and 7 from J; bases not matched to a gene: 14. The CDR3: CASSDLTPGTGTTGYTF. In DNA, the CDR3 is TGTGCCAGCAGTGACCTCACCCCAGGGACAGGGACTACTGGCTACACCTTC.

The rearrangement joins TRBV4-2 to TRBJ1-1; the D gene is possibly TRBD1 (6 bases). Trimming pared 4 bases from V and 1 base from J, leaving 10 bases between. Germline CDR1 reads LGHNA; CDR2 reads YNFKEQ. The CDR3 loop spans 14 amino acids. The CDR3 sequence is CASSRPTGNTEAFF. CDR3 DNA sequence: TGTGCCAGCAGCCGGCCGACAGGGAACACTGAAGCTTTCTTT.

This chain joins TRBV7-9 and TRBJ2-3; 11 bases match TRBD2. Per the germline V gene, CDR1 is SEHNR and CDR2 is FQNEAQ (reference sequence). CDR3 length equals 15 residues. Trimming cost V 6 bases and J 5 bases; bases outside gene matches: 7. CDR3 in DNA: TGTGCCAGCAGATTTACCGGGACTAGCGGAGATACGCAGTATTTT. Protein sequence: CASRFTGTSGDTQYF.

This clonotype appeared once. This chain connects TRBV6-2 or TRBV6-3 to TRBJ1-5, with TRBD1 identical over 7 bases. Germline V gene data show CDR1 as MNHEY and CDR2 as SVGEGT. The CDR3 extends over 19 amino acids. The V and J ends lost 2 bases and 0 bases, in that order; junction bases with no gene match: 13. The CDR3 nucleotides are TGTGCCAGCAGTTACCCGGACAGGACCACAACATATAGCAATCAGCCCCAGCATTTT. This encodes CASSYPDRTTTYSNQPQHF.

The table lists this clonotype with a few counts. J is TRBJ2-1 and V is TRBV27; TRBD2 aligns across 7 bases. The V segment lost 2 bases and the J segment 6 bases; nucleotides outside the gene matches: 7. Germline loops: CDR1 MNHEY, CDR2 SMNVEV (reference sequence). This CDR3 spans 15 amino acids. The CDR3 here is CASSLIGGTGNEQFF. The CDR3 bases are TGTGCCAGCAGTTTAATCGGGGGGACGGGCAATGAGCAGTTCTTC.

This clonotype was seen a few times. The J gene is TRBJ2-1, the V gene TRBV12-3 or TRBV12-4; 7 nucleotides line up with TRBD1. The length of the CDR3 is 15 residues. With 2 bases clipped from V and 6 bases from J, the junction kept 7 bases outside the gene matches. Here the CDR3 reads CASSLSDRRANEQFF. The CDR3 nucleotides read TGTGCCAGCAGTTTATCGGACAGGCGTGCCAATGAGCAGTTCTTC.

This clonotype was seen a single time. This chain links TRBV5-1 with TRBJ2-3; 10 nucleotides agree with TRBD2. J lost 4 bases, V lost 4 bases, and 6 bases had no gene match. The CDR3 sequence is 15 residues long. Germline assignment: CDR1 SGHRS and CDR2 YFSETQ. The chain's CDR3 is CASSPDLAGADTQYF. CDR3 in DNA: TGCGCCAGCAGCCCGGATCTAGCGGGGGCAGATACGCAGTATTTT.

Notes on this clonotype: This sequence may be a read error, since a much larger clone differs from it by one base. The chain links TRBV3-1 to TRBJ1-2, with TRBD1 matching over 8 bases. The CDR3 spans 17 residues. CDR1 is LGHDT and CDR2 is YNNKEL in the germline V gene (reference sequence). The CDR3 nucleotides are TGTGCCAACAGCCAGGGCGGGACAGGAGCTACCAACTATGGCTACACCTTC. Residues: CANSQGGTGATNYGYTF. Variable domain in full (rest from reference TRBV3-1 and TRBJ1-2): DTAVSQTPKYLVTQMGNDKSIKCEQNLGHDTMYWYKQDSKKFLKIMFSYNNKELIINETVPNRFSPKSPDKAHLNLHINSLELGDSAVYFCANSQGGTGATNYGYTFGSGTRLTVV.

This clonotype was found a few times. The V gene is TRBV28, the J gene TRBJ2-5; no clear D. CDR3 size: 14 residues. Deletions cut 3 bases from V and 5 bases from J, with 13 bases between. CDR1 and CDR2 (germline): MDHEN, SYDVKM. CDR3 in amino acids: CASSFPLGPETQYF. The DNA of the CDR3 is TGTGCCAGCAGTTTCCCTTTGGGTCCTGAGACCCAGTACTTC.

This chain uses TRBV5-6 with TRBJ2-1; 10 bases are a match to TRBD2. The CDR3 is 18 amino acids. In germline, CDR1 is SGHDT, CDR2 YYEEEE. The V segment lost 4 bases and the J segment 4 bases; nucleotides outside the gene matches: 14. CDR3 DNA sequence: TGTGCCAGCAGCCCTACTAGCGGGGCCCTCGGGGCGTACAATGAGCAGTTCTTC. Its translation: CASSPTSGALGAYNEQFF.